Below are 28 T cell receptor beta chains sequenced from a single sample in a study of shared clonotypes between healthy human individuals. Here immunoSEQ multiplex PCR was the method, and the copy in TCRdb shows in-frame clones only, minus some. Of approximately 2,000,000 clones in the sample, around 95% were seen once. Naive CD8 populations comprised CD45RO-negative cells positively selected for CCR7, excluding terminally differentiated effector memory CD45RA+ cells. The specimen sequenced was naive CD8+ T cells from PBMCs. The origin of the receptors is a man younger than 30 in good health. Some clones in this sample may be carry-over from other donors' samples.

This chain uses TRBV4-2 with TRBJ2-2; D gene unclear. There are 13 residues in the CDR3. V lost 2 bases and J lost 5, with 6 bases in between. CDR1 and CDR2 from the germline V gene are LGHNA and YNFKEQ. The DNA of the CDR3 is TGTGCCAGCAGCCAAAAACAAACCGGGGAGCTGTTTTTT. This translates into CASSQKQTGELFF.

The V call is TRBV27, the J call TRBJ2-3; D remains unclear. Trimming took off 5 bases at V and 2 bases at J, with 17 bases between the two ends. This CDR3 comprises 16 residues. Germline V gene sequence: CDR1 MNHEY, CDR2 SMNVEV (reference sequence). CDR3 DNA sequence: TGTGCCAGCAGTGGATCGGCCGGGCAGTTCACAGATACGCAGTATTTT. It encodes CASSGSAGQFTDTQYF.

The rearrangement joins TRBV9 to TRBJ2-2; the D gene is possibly TRBD1 (6 bases). V was pared by 3 bases and J by 1 base, with 13 bases between. This CDR3 spans 16 amino acids. Germline values: CDR1 SGDLS, CDR2 YYNGEE. The CDR3 is CASSASQGLNTGELFF. CDR3 sequence (DNA): TGTGCCAGCAGCGCGTCACAGGGATTGAACACCGGGGAGCTGTTTTTT.

The genes are TRBV30 and TRBJ1-5, with D unresolved. Germline V gives CDR1 GTSNPN, CDR2 SVGIG (reference sequence). Trimming stripped 3 bases from V and 5 bases from J, with 17 bases between. This CDR3 has 15 amino acids. The CDR3 region is CAWSEAPDLYQPQHF. Here the CDR3 DNA reads TGTGCCTGGAGCGAGGCACCAGACCTGTATCAGCCCCAGCATTTT.

The rearrangement uses TRBV11-1 and TRBJ1-3, with D tentatively TRBD1 (5 bases). The CDR3 spans 19 residues. With 3 bases removed from V and 6 bases from J, the gap between germline ends came to 27 bases. CDR1 and CDR2 from the germline V gene are SGHAT and FQDESV (reference sequence). CDR3 bases: TGTGCCAGCAGCTTCACCGGGGTCGGTCCAGGGAGCAAGGAAAACACCATATATTTT. Residues: CASSFTGVGPGSKENTIYF.

To note about this clone: The identical CDR3 is also encoded by other nucleotide sequences in the sample. The chain joins TRBV6-5 to TRBJ1-2; D perhaps matches TRBD1 (6 bases). Germline loops: CDR1 MNHEY, CDR2 SVGAGI. Deletions cut 3 bases from V and 3 bases from J, with 8 bases between. CDR3 length: 13 amino acids. The CDR3 here is CASSYGGHYGYTF. The CDR3 DNA sequence: TGTGCCAGCAGTTATGGGGGGCACTATGGCTACACCTTC.

The rearrangement uses TRBV2 and TRBJ2-5; 8 bases align to TRBD2. CDR3 length equals 16 residues. Germline CDR1 reads SNHLY; CDR2 reads FYNNEI. With 1 base clipped from V and 5 bases from J, the junction kept 9 bases outside the gene matches. Here the CDR3 reads CASSEEPGLVDETQYF. The CDR3 DNA reads TGTGCCAGCAGTGAAGAGCCGGGACTAGTGGATGAGACCCAGTACTTC.

This clone was seen a few times. The chain combines TRBV19 with TRBJ2-1; D gene unclear. V lost 3 bases to trimming and J lost 3 bases, with 6 bases between them. The germline CDR1 and CDR2 sequences are LNHDA and SQIVND (reference sequence). The CDR3 length is 13 residues. CDR3 amino acids: CASSMSLYNEQFF. The DNA for the CDR3 is TGTGCCAGTAGTATGTCACTCTACAATGAGCAGTTCTTC.

The V call is TRBV21-1, the J call TRBJ2-7; TRBD1 is the table's D call and was not checked against the DNA. TRBV21-1 is described as a pseudogene. The CDR3 totals 14 residues. The CDR3 here is CASSAKGTDYEQYF. Written as DNA, the CDR3 is TGTGCCAGCAGCGCGAAAGGGACAGACTATGAGCAGTACTTC.

The chain joins TRBV28 to TRBJ1-5; 8 nucleotides align to TRBD1. This CDR3 spans 16 amino acids. The J segment lost 6 bases and the V segment lost 5 bases, leaving 12 bases of the junction unmatched. The V gene's germline CDR1 is MDHEN and CDR2 SYDVKM. CDR3 amino acids: CASSERTGWGRQPQHF. The CDR3 bases are TGTGCCAGCAGTGAACGGACAGGGTGGGGGCGTCAGCCCCAGCATTTT. Complete variable domain (other parts from reference TRBV28 and TRBJ1-5): DVKVTQSSRYLVKRTGEKVFLECVQDMDHENMFWYRQDPGLGLRLIYFSYDVKMKEKGDIPEGYSVSREKKERFSLILESASTNQTSMYLCASSERTGWGRQPQHFGDGTRLSIL.

The V gene is TRBV28, the J gene TRBJ2-2, with D possibly matching TRBD1 (5 bases). The CDR3 sequence is 15 residues long. V was shortened by 3 bases and J by 2 bases, with 10 bases between the two germline ends. CDR1 MDHEN and CDR2 SYDVKM come from the germline V gene. CDR3 protein: CASSFSGPNTGELFF. CDR3 nucleotides: TGTGCCAGCAGTTTTTCAGGGCCTAACACCGGGGAGCTGTTTTTT.

This clone was counted only a few times. The V call is TRBV10-1, the J call TRBJ1-1; D is perhaps TRBD1 (5 bases). The germline V gene has CDR1 WNHNN and CDR2 SYGVQD (reference sequence). This CDR3 region has 13 residues. V lost 7 bases, J lost 0 bases, and 9 bases lay in between. CDR3 sequence reads: CASKQALNTEAFF. DNA of the CDR3: TGCGCCAGCAAACAGGCCTTGAACACTGAAGCTTTCTTT.

This clone is a singleton in its sample. The chain recombines TRBV27 with TRBJ2-7, with D possibly TRBD2 on 5 matching bases. V shed 5 bases and J shed 5 bases, with 13 bases lying between them. Germline values: CDR1 MNHEY, CDR2 SMNVEV (reference sequence). The CDR3 has 13 residues. The CDR3 spells CASSPAGYHEQYF. CDR3 coding DNA: TGTGCCAGCAGTCCCGCGGGCTACCACGAGCAGTACTTC.

The sample holds one count of this clone. The chain has TRBV19 and TRBJ2-7, with TRBD1 matching 7 bases. The germline CDR1 and CDR2 sequences are LNHDA and SQIVND (reference sequence). V was clipped by 5 bases and J by 3 bases; unmatched bases: 7. This CDR3 has 14 residues. The CDR3 spells CASSPRTGDYEQYF. Written as DNA, the CDR3 is TGTGCCAGTAGTCCTCGGACAGGCGACTACGAGCAGTACTTC.

The table lists this clone with a few counts. The chain couples TRBV9 to TRBJ1-1; D may be TRBD1 (5 bases). Germline V gene lookup returns CDR1 SGDLS and CDR2 YYNGEE. The CDR3 extends over 13 amino acids. Trimming took off 3 bases at V and 5 bases at J, with 11 bases between the two ends. The CDR3: CASSEMRGTEAFF. As DNA, the CDR3 is TGTGCCAGCAGCGAAATGCGGGGGACTGAAGCTTTCTTT.

This clone was detected once. Other DNA sequences in the sample encode the same CDR3. The chain employs TRBV19 and TRBJ2-7; D may match TRBD1 or TRBD2 (5 bases each). The germline gives CDR1 LNHDA, CDR2 SQIVND (reference sequence). The length of the CDR3 is 14 residues. V dropped 4 bases and J dropped 2 bases, with 12 bases sitting between them. As DNA, the CDR3 is TGTGCCAGTAGTACTCGGGACCGCACCTACGAGCAGTACTTC. Protein product: CASSTRDRTYEQYF. Combining the CDR3 with reference TRBV19 and TRBJ2-7 gives the whole variable domain DGGITQSPKYLFRKEGQNVTLSCEQNLNHDAMYWYRQDPGQGLRLIYYSQIVNDFQKGDIAEGYSVSREKKESFPLTVTSAQKNPTAFYLCASSTRDRTYEQYFGPGTRLTVT.

About this clone: Other DNA sequences within the sample encode an identical CDR3. The rearrangement uses TRBV30 and TRBJ1-2; D is undetermined. The CDR3 runs 12 residues. Germline-derived CDR1 and CDR2 are GTSNPN and SVGIG (reference sequence). Deletions cut 4 bases from V and 4 bases from J, with 10 bases between. CDR3 protein: CAWTVSGYGYTF. The CDR3 DNA reads as TGTGCCTGGACAGTTTCGGGCTATGGCTACACCTTC.

This clone was seen a single time. V usage is TRBV5-8 and J usage is TRBJ2-7, with D maybe TRBD2 (5 bases). V lost 5 bases to trimming and J lost 4 bases, with 13 bases between them. Germline lookup yields CDR1 SGHTS and CDR2 YDEGEE. This CDR3 contains 13 residues. Here the CDR3 DNA reads TGTGCCAGCAGTCTGAGAACGGGGTACGAGCAGTACTTC. Its protein is CASSLRTGYEQYF.

This clone has just one count. The rearrangement uses TRBV7-6 and TRBJ2-5, with D unclear. Germline V gene sequence: CDR1 SGHVS, CDR2 FNYEAQ. V was clipped by 5 bases and J by 5 bases, with 18 bases between them. The CDR3 consists of 15 residues. Written as DNA, the CDR3 is TGTGCCAGCAGCCTAACTCATATACCGTCGGAGACCCAGTACTTC. This encodes CASSLTHIPSETQYF.

Notes on this clone: Different DNA sequences within this sample yield the same CDR3. The V and J genes are TRBV9 and TRBJ2-2; D is unresolved. Trimming shortened V by 1 base and J by 6 bases, and 4 bases separated the two germline ends. The CDR3 consists of 12 residues. The germline V gene has CDR1 SGDLS and CDR2 YYNGEE. The CDR3 protein is CASSVKAGELFF. CDR3 DNA sequence: TGTGCCAGCAGCGTAAAAGCCGGGGAGCTGTTTTTT. Combining the CDR3 with reference TRBV9 and TRBJ2-2 gives the whole variable domain DSGVTQTPKHLITATGQRVTLRCSPRSGDLSVYWYQQSLDQGLQFLIQYYNGEERAKGNILERFSAQQFPDLHSELNLSSLELGDSALYFCASSVKAGELFFGEGSRLTVL.

This clone was picked up a small number of times. The genes are TRBV13 and TRBJ1-4; TRBD1 might be the D (6 bases). CDR3 length equals 15 residues. Germline lookup yields CDR1 PRHDT and CDR2 FYEKMQ (reference sequence). V shed 5 bases and J shed 7 bases, with 17 bases lying between them. The CDR3 DNA reads TGTGCCAGCAGCCCAAGTAGGGGGGGCATTGAAAAACTGTTTTTT. Encoded protein: CASSPSRGGIEKLFF.

This rearrangement joins TRBV13 to TRBJ2-7; D may be TRBD1 (5 bases). The CDR3 has 13 amino acids. Germline V gene sequence: CDR1 PRHDT, CDR2 FYEKMQ (reference sequence). The ends were cut back, 4 bases at V and 2 bases at J, with 9 bases in the middle. CDR3 loop: CASSSRDTYEQYF. The CDR3 DNA is TGTGCCAGCAGCTCCAGGGATACCTACGAGCAGTACTTC.

The chain links TRBV30 to TRBJ1-3; no clear D gene. In germline, CDR1 is GTSNPN, CDR2 SVGIG (reference sequence). V gave up 0 bases and J gave up 8 bases, with 8 bases separating them. The CDR3 has 12 amino acids. CDR3 DNA: TGTGCCTGGAGTGTAGGGTGGGACACCATATATTTT. As protein: CAWSVGWDTIYF.

The chain is built from TRBV10-3 and TRBJ2-5; the D gene is possibly TRBD2 (5 bases). The CDR3 is made up of 15 amino acids. V dropped 0 bases and J dropped 5 bases, with 13 bases sitting between them. Germline V lookup: CDR1 ENHRY, CDR2 SYGVKD. The CDR3 DNA reads as TGTGCCATCAGTGAGTCGACGGAAAGGGAGGAGACCCAGTACTTC. It specifies CAISESTEREETQYF.

This sequence joins TRBV6-5 and TRBJ1-2; tentatively, D is TRBD1 (5 bases). The V gene lost 2 bases and the J gene lost 2 bases, with 12 bases spanning the gap. This CDR3 is 15 amino acids long. Germline values: CDR1 MNHEY, CDR2 SVGAGI. DNA of the CDR3: TGTGCCAGCAGTTACGAACGGGGCTCGAACTATGGCTACACCTTC. It is translated as CASSYERGSNYGYTF.

Of note for this clone: The likely explanation is a read error, given a far larger clone one base away. The rearrangement joins TRBV7-6 to TRBJ2-3; D is unclear. V was pared by 1 base and J by 2 bases, with 4 bases between. CDR3 length equals 13 residues. Germline-derived CDR1 and CDR2 are SGHVS and FNYEAQ. In DNA, the CDR3 is TGTGCCAGCAGCTTAGAGCCCACAGATACGCAGTATTTT. It translates to CASSLEPTDTQYF.

V and J are TRBV2 and TRBJ2-4; the match to TRBD1 covers 7 bases. The CDR3 length is 13 residues. With V trimmed by 6 bases and J by 5 bases, 4 bases remained unmatched. Per the germline V gene, CDR1 is SNHLY and CDR2 is FYNNEI. CDR3 loop: CASRAGTENIQYF. The CDR3 DNA reads as TGTGCCAGCAGGGCCGGGACAGAAAACATTCAGTACTTC.

The V and J genes are TRBV19 and TRBJ1-2, with D possibly TRBD1 on 5 matching bases. The germline V gene has CDR1 LNHDA and CDR2 SQIVND (reference sequence). V was cut by 5 bases and J by 8 bases, with 15 bases left in between. This CDR3 comprises 13 residues. For the CDR3, the DNA is TGTGCCAGTAGTCCCGATGGGGACGAGGGCTACACCTTC. Its translation is CASSPDGDEGYTF.